The clone carrying this T cell receptor beta chain was recorded only once. Deletions cut 0 bases from V and 5 bases from J, with 12 bases between. The germline gives CDR1 SGHRS, CDR2 YFSETQ. The CDR3 is 14 residues long. The sample originates from a study of blood T cell repertoires in COVID-19. Method: immunoSEQ multiplex PCR; TCRdb's copy keeps in-frame clones and lacks some. The sample includes under 250,000 clones, 70% to 90% seen only once; the top ten take 9.5% to 14%. The gene calls are TRBV5-1 and TRBJ2-7; a possible D gene is TRBD1 (6 bases). The sequencing sample was made of PBMCs or T cells enriched from blood (not recorded which). The clonotype comes from a man aged 25 to 40 who had recovered from COVID-19. This chain's CDR3 is CASSLVRGSHEQYF. The CDR3 nucleotides read TGCGCCAGCAGCTTGGTAAGGGGGTCCCACGAGCAGTACTTC.